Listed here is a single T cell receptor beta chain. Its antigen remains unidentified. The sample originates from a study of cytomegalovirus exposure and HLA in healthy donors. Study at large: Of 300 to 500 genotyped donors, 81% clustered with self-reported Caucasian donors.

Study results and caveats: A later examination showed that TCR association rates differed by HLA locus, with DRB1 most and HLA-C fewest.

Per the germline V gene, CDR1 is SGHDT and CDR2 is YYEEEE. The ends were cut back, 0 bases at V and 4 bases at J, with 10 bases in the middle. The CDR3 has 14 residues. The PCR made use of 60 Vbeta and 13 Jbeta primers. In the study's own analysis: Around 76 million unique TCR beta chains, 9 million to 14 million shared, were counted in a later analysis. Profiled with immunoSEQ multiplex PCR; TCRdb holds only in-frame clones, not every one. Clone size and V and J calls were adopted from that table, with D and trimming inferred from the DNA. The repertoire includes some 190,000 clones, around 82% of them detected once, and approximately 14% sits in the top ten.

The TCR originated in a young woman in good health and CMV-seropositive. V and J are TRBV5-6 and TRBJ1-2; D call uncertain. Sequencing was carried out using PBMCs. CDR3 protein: CASSLAEARYGYTF. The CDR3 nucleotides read TGTGCCAGCAGCTTGGCCGAAGCCCGCTATGGCTACACCTTC.